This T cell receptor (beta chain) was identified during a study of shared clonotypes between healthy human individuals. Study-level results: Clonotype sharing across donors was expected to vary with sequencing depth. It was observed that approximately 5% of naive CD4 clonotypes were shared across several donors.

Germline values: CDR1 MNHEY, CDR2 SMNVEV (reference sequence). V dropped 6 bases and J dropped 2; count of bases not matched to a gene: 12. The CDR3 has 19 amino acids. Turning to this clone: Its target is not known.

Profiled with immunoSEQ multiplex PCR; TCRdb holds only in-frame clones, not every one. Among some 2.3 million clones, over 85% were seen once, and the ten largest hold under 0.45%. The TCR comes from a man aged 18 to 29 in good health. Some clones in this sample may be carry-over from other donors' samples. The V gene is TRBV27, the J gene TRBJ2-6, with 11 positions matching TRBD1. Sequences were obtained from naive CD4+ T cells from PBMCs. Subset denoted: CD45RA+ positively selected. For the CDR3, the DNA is TGTGCCAGCAGCACAACCGCCGGGACAGGGGGGACTGGGGCCAACGTCCTGACTTTC. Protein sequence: CASSTTAGTGGTGANVLTF.